The 18 T cell receptor beta chains listed next were all sequenced from one sample in a study of cytomegalovirus exposure and HLA in healthy donors. PCR amplification relied on 60 Vbeta primers (plus 13 Jbeta primers). Here immunoSEQ multiplex PCR was the method, and the copy in TCRdb shows in-frame clones only, minus some. In all, the sample yields roughly 27,000 clones. What was sequenced was PBMCs. The origin of the receptors is a man aged 25 to 40 in good health and CMV-seronegative.

The chain recombines TRBV13 with TRBJ1-4, with 11 nucleotides matching TRBD1. Germline values: CDR1 PRHDT, CDR2 FYEKMQ (reference sequence). There are 18 residues in the CDR3. J gave up 0 bases and V 0 bases, and 3 bases lay outside the gene matches. The CDR3 region is CASSLGLGQGATNEKLFF. DNA for the CDR3: TGTGCCAGCAGCTTAGGCCTGGGACAGGGGGCAACTAATGAAAAACTGTTTTTT. Full variable domain (remainder filled in from reference TRBV13 and TRBJ1-4): AAGVIQSPRHLIKEKRETATLKCYPIPRHDTVYWYQQGPGQDPQFLISFYEKMQSDKGSIPDRFSAQQFSDYHSELNMSSLELGDSALYFCASSLGLGQGATNEKLFFGSGTQLSVL.

The chain has TRBV7-9 and TRBJ2-4; TRBD2 matches at 13 bases. Germline V gene data show CDR1 as SEHNR and CDR2 as FQNEAQ (reference sequence). Trimming at V came to 5 bases and at J to 7 bases, leaving 17 bases not matched to a gene. This CDR3 spans 19 amino acids. The DNA of the CDR3 is TGTGCCAGCAGCCCACTCGTTACTAGCGGGAGGGGGTTTCGGAACATTCAGTACTTC. Its translation is CASSPLVTSGRGFRNIQYF.

This CDR3 is CASSFLDRETEAFF. The CDR3 coding sequence is TGTGCCAGTAGTTTCCTGGACAGGGAGACTGAAGCTTTCTTT. The chain recombines TRBV19 with TRBJ1-1; 8 bases agree with TRBD1. CDR3 length equals 14 residues. The V gene's germline CDR1 is LNHDA and CDR2 SQIVND (reference sequence). Trimming cost V 5 bases and J 5 bases; bases outside gene matches: 7.

V gene TRBV11-1 combines with J gene TRBJ2-1; 8 bases agree with TRBD2. With V trimmed by 1 base and J by 7 bases, 6 bases remained unmatched. There are 15 residues in the CDR3. From germline, CDR1 is SGHAT and CDR2 FQDESV (reference sequence). The CDR3 DNA sequence: TGTGCCAGCAGCTTAGAAGGCGGGGGGCTGAATGAGCAGTTCTTC. Residues: CASSLEGGGLNEQFF.

The J gene is TRBJ2-5, the V gene TRBV30; a weak D match, TRBD2 (6 bases). Germline lookup yields CDR1 GTSNPN and CDR2 SVGIG (reference sequence). The CDR3 contains 13 residues. With 2 bases removed from V and 3 bases from J, the gap between germline ends came to 10 bases. DNA of the CDR3: TGTGCCTGGAGTCGTAGCGGCGAAGAGACCCAGTACTTC. It encodes CAWSRSGEETQYF.

This chain uses TRBV29-1 with TRBJ2-5, with D possibly being TRBD1 (7 bases). The CDR3 contains 13 residues. Germline values: CDR1 SQVTM, CDR2 ANQGSEA. V was shortened by 8 bases and J by 3 bases, with 16 bases between the two germline ends. As DNA, the CDR3 is TGCAGCCTCCGACAGGGACTGAAAGAGACCCAGTACTTC. Translated: CSLRQGLKETQYF.

The gene calls are TRBV27 and TRBJ2-7; TRBD1 might be the D (5 bases). Germline V gives CDR1 MNHEY, CDR2 SMNVEV (reference sequence). Trimming took 8 bases from V and 2 from J, leaving 10 bases between them. The CDR3 is 12 amino acids. In DNA form, the CDR3 reads TGTGCCAGCTCAAGGGGAACCTACGAGCAGTACTTC. Encoded protein: CASSRGTYEQYF.

V and J are TRBV10-3 and TRBJ2-3; D call uncertain. Germline CDR1 is ENHRY and CDR2 is SYGVKD. The V end was cut by 2 bases, the J end by 2 bases, with 8 bases between. This CDR3 has 14 amino acids. CDR3 in DNA: TGTGCCATCAGTGAGCCTGCAGACACAGATACGCAGTATTTT. This gives the protein CAISEPADTDTQYF.

V usage is TRBV18 and J usage is TRBJ1-4; 7 bases align to TRBD1. The CDR3 covers 17 residues. Germline lookup yields CDR1 KGHSH and CDR2 LQKENI. V shed 3 bases, J shed 4 bases, and the junction held 11 bases outside the gene matches. CDR3 sequence (DNA): TGTGCCAGCTCACCGGGGAAAGGGGGCTTCAGTAATGAAAAACTGTTTTTT. This gives the protein CASSPGKGGFSNEKLFF.

The chain combines TRBV21-1 with TRBJ2-7; TRBD1, as called in the table, went unchecked against the DNA. TRBV21-1 is a known pseudogene. This CDR3 has 16 residues. CDR3 coding DNA: TGTGCCAGCAGCAAAGCGAACAGGGGTTCCGACTACGAGCAGTACTTC. Encoded protein: CASSKANRGSDYEQYF.

This chain joins TRBV28 and TRBJ2-5; D is ambiguous. Trimming cost V 7 bases and J 5 bases, with 17 bases left between them. The CDR3 totals 14 residues. Germline V gives CDR1 MDHEN, CDR2 SYDVKM. CDR3 amino acids: CASTPFRFRETQYF. The DNA of the CDR3 is TGTGCCAGCACCCCATTCAGGTTTCGGGAGACCCAGTACTTC.

The J gene is TRBJ2-7, the V gene TRBV28; 7 nucleotides match TRBD1. CDR1 MDHEN and CDR2 SYDVKM come from the germline V gene. After removal of 6 bases from V and 0 bases from J, the junction contained 17 bases not matched to a gene. CDR3 length equals 18 residues. CDR3 residues: CASRSPGQLFRHSYEQYF. The CDR3, as DNA: TGTGCCAGCAGGTCTCCGGGACAGCTGTTTCGACACTCCTACGAGCAGTACTTC.

The chain recombines TRBV5-1 with TRBJ1-2; 8 bases fit TRBD1. This CDR3 comprises 13 residues. CDR1 is SGHRS and CDR2 is YFSETQ in the germline V gene. Germline trimming cut 3 bases from V and 5 bases from J; bases unmatched to any gene: 3. The CDR3 loop is CASSSTGAYGYTF. CDR3 sequence (DNA): TGCGCCAGCAGCTCGACAGGGGCGTATGGCTACACCTTC.

The V call is TRBV25-1, the J call TRBJ2-7; 7 nucleotides match TRBD1. Germline V gene data show CDR1 as MGHDK and CDR2 as SYGVNS. This CDR3 has 15 residues. The junction had 8 bases not matched to a gene; V was cut back by 3 bases and J by 3 bases. The CDR3 sequence is CASSDWAGGGYEQYF. DNA of the CDR3: TGTGCCAGCAGTGATTGGGCAGGGGGTGGCTACGAGCAGTACTTC.

The chain recombines TRBV7-6 with TRBJ1-6; unclear D gene. V lost 1 base and J 6 bases, leaving 7 bases between the germline ends. This CDR3 region has 14 residues. Germline V gives CDR1 SGHVS, CDR2 FNYEAQ. CDR3 bases: TGTGCCAGCAGCTTAGGATACATTAATTCACCCCTCCACTTT. It is translated as CASSLGYINSPLHF. The variable domain in full, with the rest retrieved from reference TRBV7-6 and TRBJ1-6, is GAGVSQSPRYKVTKRGQDVALRCDPISGHVSLYWYRQALGQGPEFLTYFNYEAQQDKSGLPNDRFSAERPEGSISTLTIQRTEQRDSAMYRCASSLGYINSPLHFGNGTRLTVT.

V usage is TRBV19 and J usage is TRBJ2-7; a possible D gene is TRBD2 (5 bases). Trimming left V 7 bases short and J 4 bases short, with 17 bases between. CDR3 size: 14 residues. CDR1 LNHDA and CDR2 SQIVND come from the germline V gene (reference sequence). CDR3 residues: CASKITSATYEQYF. In DNA, the CDR3 is TGTGCCAGTAAGATCACTAGTGCTACATACGAGCAGTACTTC.

This chain links TRBV2 with TRBJ2-7; TRBD2 is a possible D gene (7 bases). The CDR3 length is 14 residues. Trimming removed 11 bases at V and 2 bases at J, with 19 bases between. Germline CDR1 reads SNHLY; CDR2 reads FYNNEI. The CDR3 spells CAVIRNGGPYEQYF. CDR3 bases: TGTGCCGTAATAAGGAACGGGGGGCCCTACGAGCAGTACTTC.

The chain links TRBV19 to TRBJ2-5, with a tentative D call TRBD2 (5 bases). Germline CDR1 and CDR2: LNHDA and SQIVND (reference sequence). V was shortened by 5 bases and J by 4 bases, with 14 bases between the two germline ends. This CDR3 comprises 14 residues. The CDR3 coding sequence is TGTGCCAGTAGTTGGACTTCCGCGGGAGAGACCCAGTACTTC. It translates to CASSWTSAGETQYF.